This T cell receptor beta chain was identified during a study of Tregs in tolerant kidney transplant recipients. The nonmyeloablative bone marrow transplants came from related graft donors, with transient mixed chimerism. Thawed PBMCs were FACS-sorted into unstimulated CD4+CD25+CD127- regulatory T cells, CD4+CD25- non-regulatory cells, CD4 and CD8 cells. Per the germline V gene, CDR1 is ENHRY and CDR2 is SYGVKD. V trimming: 5 bases; J trimming: 3 bases; junction bases outside the gene matches: 3. There are 14 residues in the CDR3. Only in-frame clones appear in the TCRdb table, and some are missing; sequencing was by immunoSEQ multiplex PCR. The sample gives roughly 64,000 clones, 87% of which show up once; 3.8% is in the top ten.

Sequenced here: CD4+ T cells from blood (PBMCs), sampled 6 months after the transplant. V and J are TRBV10-3 and TRBJ1-1; 10 bases map to TRBD1. The source of this sequence is a human patient who received a combined kidney and bone marrow transplant. Some T cells may be graft donor cells. CDR3 bases: TGTGCCATCAGTAGGACAGGGGGAGACACTGAAGCTTTCTTT. It codes for CAISRTGGDTEAFF.